What follows describes a single T cell receptor (beta chain). As yet, its antigen is unknown. The CDR3 consists of 17 residues. Losses at the gene ends were 1 base for V and 1 base for J; bases not matched to a gene: 8. Germline CDR1 LNHNV, CDR2 YYDKDF (reference sequence). The data stem from a study of long-term antiretroviral therapy in people with HIV. Study conclusions and caveats: Among HIV repertoires, CDR3 length ranges were narrower than those of controls. Pre-ART expanded clones dominated the repertoire at every time point. Specimen acquisition occurred between about 2003 and 2018, potentially under older ART regimens.

The authors ran the immunoSEQ assay, v3.0, at survey level. Roughly 40,000-55,000 T-cell genomes per sample were the sequencing target. Here immunoSEQ multiplex PCR was the method, and the copy in TCRdb shows in-frame clones only, minus some. The table shows 30,000 to 40,000 clones, with approximately 74% occurring only once. This receptor was identified in a man in his forties or fifties with HIV. Source: unsorted PBMCs, taken 3 years after starting antiretroviral therapy. The chain has TRBV15 and TRBJ2-7, with 9 bases matching TRBD1. CDR3 sequence: CATSRAPGTGLSYEQYF. Here the CDR3 DNA reads TGTGCCACCAGCAGAGCCCCCGGGACAGGGCTATCCTACGAGCAGTACTTC.